The source of this TCR beta chain is a study of spatial heterogeneity in lung cancer. This clonotype was recorded a few times. Its matching antigen is unknown. Specified time point: sample taken at primary tumor resection. General study points: Expanded alpha and beta TCR counts within tumors tracked tumor mutation counts.

Per the germline V gene, CDR1 is SGHNT and CDR2 is YYREEE (reference sequence). Trimming stripped 3 bases from V and 7 bases from J, with 20 bases between. There are 16 residues in the CDR3. TCRdb used MiXCR to reprocess the 5' RACE reads, holding one entry per CDR3 protein. The table lists 20,000 to 30,000 distinct CDR3 sequences, under 9% of them singletons, with around 7.3% in the top ten. The chain combines TRBV5-4 with TRBJ2-1, with D uncertain. This clonotype originated in a male donor with early-stage non-small cell lung cancer. The sample was lung tumor tissue, taken at surgery. The CDR3: CASSSAAKQSLNEQFF. The CDR3 region has the DNA TGTGCCAGCAGCTCGGCGGCCAAGCAGTCTTTGAATGAGCAGTTCTTC.